This T cell receptor beta chain was sequenced in a study of CD8+ T cells in alopecia areata. Study-level findings and limits: Within the top 100, expanded CD8+ clones significantly decreased with tofacitinib, as did scalp clonality.

The treatment here: oral pan-JAK inhibitor, 5-10 mg twice daily. J lost 2 bases, V lost 5 bases, and 15 bases had no gene match. CDR3 length: 17 amino acids. The germline CDR1 and CDR2 sequences are SNHLY and FYNNEI. As the sequencing template, cDNA was produced by extracting RNA and reverse transcribing it. The data were produced by immunoSEQ multiplex PCR, yet TCRdb's version contains in-frame clones alone and is incomplete. The top ten clones hold approximately 1.8% of a sample with about 300,000 clones, 58% of them seen once. A word on this clone: The antigen remains undetermined.

The sample here was CD4+ T cells sorted from blood, taken at week 24, from a patient treated with tofacitinib. The rearrangement uses TRBV2 and TRBJ2-7, with 7 bases fitting TRBD1. The TCR comes from a human donor with alopecia areata. The CDR3 bases are TGTGCCAGCAGTCGACGAATTTGGACAGGAGGAACCTACGAGCAGTACTTC. Protein product: CASSRRIWTGGTYEQYF.